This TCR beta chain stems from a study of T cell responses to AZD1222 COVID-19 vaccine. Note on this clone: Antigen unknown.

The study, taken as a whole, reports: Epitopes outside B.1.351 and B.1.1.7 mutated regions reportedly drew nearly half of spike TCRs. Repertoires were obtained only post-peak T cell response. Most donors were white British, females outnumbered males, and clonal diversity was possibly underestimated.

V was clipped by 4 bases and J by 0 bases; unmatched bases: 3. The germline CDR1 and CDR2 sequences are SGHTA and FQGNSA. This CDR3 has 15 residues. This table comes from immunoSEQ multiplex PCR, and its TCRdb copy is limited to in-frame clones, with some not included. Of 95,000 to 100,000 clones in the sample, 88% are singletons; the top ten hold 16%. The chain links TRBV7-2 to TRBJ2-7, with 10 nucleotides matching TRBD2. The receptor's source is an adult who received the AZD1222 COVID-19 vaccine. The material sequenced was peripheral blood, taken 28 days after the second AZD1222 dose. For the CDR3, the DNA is TGTGCCAGCAGCTCGGGACTAGCGTACTCCTACGAGCAGTACTTC. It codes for CASSSGLAYSYEQYF.